Below, one T cell receptor beta chain is given with its context. 13 Jbeta primers and 60 Vbeta primers were used for the PCR. The assay was immunoSEQ multiplex PCR, and TCRdb's table has in-frame clones only and misses some. The sample holds under 150,000 clones, about 82% seen once. This sample was included in a study of cytomegalovirus exposure and HLA in healthy donors. V lost 1 base to trimming and J lost 7 bases; unmatched junction nucleotides: 8. This CDR3 is built from 15 residues. CDR1 is SGHKS, CDR2 YYEKEE, per germline (reference sequence). The sequencing sample was made of PBMCs. This sequence originates from a boy aged 5-17 years in good health and CMV-seronegative. The chain joins TRBV5-5 to TRBJ1-5, with 7 positions matching TRBD1. The CDR3 region has the DNA TGTGCCAGCAGCTTGTGGTTGACAGGGAGGCAGCCCCAGCATTTT. This encodes CASSLWLTGRQPQHF. The complete variable domain, with remaining parts taken from reference TRBV5-5 and TRBJ1-5, reads DAGVTQSPTHLIKTRGQQVTLRCSPISGHKSVSWYQQVLGQGPQFIFQYYEKEERGRGNFPDRFSARQFPNYSSELNVNALLLGDSALYLCASSLWLTGRQPQHFGDGTRLSIL.